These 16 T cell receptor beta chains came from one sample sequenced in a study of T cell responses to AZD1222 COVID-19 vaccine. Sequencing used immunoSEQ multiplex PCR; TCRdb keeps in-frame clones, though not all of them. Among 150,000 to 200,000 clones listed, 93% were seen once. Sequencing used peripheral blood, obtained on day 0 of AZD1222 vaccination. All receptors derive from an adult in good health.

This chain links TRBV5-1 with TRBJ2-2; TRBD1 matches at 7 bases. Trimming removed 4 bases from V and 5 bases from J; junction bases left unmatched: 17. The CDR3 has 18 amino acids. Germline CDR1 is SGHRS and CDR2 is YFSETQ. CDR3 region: CASSPKDRSERRTGELFF. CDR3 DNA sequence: TGCGCCAGCAGCCCCAAGGACAGGTCAGAACGACGGACCGGGGAGCTGTTTTTT.

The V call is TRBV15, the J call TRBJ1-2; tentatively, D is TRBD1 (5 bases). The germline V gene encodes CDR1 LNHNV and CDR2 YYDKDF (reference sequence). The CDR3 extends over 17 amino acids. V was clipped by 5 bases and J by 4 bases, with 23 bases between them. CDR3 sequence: CATSPIDGRGPIYGYTF. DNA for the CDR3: TGTGCCACCAGCCCAATAGACGGGCGGGGCCCTATCTATGGCTACACCTTC.

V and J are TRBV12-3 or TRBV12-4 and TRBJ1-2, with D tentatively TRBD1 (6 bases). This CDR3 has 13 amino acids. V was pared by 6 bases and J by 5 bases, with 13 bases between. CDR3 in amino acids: CASRDSLIYGYTF. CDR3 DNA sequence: TGTGCCAGCAGGGACAGTTTAATTTATGGCTACACCTTC.

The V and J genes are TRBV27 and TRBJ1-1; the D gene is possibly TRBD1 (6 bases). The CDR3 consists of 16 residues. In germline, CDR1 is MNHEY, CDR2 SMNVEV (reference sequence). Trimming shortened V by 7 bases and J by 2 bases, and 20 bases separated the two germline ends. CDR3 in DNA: TGTGCCAGCACCCCCTACTTCGGGACACCAAACACTGAAGCTTTCTTT. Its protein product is CASTPYFGTPNTEAFF.

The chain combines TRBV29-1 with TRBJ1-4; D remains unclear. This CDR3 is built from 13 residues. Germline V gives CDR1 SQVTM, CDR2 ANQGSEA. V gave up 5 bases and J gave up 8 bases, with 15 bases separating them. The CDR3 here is CSVSATLEEKLFF. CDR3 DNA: TGCAGCGTTTCCGCTACCCTGGAGGAAAAACTGTTTTTT. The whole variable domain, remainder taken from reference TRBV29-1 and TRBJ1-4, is SAVISQKPSRDICQRGTSLTIQCQVDSQVTMMFWYRQQPGQSLTLIATANQGSEATYESGFVIDKFPISRPNLTFSTLTVSNMSPEDSSIYLCSVSATLEEKLFFGSGTQLSVL.

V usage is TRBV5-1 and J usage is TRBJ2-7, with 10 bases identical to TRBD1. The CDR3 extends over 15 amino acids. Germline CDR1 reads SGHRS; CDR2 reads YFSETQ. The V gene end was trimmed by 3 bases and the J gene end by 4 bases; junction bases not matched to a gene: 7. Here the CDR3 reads CASSSGQGRGYEQYF. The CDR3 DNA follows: TGCGCCAGCAGCTCGGGACAGGGGCGCGGGTACGAGCAGTACTTC.

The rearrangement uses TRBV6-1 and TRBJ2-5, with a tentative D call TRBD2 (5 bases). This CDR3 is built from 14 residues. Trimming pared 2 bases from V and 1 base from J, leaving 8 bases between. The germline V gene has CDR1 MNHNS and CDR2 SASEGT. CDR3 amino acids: CASSETRLQETQYF. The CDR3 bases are TGTGCCAGCAGTGAAACTAGGCTCCAAGAGACCCAGTACTTC.

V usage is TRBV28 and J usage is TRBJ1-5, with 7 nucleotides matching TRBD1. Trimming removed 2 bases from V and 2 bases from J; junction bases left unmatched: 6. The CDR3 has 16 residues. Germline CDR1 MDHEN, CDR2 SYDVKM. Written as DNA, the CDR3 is TGTGCCAGCAGTTTAGGGTCAGGGGGGGGCAATCAGCCCCAGCATTTT. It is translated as CASSLGSGGGNQPQHF.

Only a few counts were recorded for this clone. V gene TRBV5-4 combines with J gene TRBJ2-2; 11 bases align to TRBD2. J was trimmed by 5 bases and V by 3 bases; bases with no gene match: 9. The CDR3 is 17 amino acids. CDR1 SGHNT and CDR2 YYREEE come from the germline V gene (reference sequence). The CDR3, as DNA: TGTGCCAGCAGCTCCCTAGCGGGGGGCCTACGGACCGGGGAGCTGTTTTTT. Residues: CASSSLAGGLRTGELFF.

CDR3 sequence: CASSLHETQYF. CDR3 nucleotides: TGTGCCAGCAGCTTACATGAGACCCAGTACTTC. This rearrangement joins TRBV13 to TRBJ2-5; D is uncertain. Germline CDR1 reads PRHDT; CDR2 reads FYEKMQ (reference sequence). V lost 2 bases and J lost 5, with 3 bases in between. The CDR3 has 11 residues.

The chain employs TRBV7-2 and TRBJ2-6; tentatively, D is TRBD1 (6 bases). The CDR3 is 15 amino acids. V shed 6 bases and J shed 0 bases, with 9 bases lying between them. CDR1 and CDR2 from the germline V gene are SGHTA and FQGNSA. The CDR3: CASSKGGSGANVLTF. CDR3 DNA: TGTGCCAGCAGTAAAGGGGGCTCTGGGGCCAACGTCCTGACTTTC. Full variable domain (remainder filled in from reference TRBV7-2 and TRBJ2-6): GAGVSQSPSNKVTEKGKDVELRCDPISGHTALYWYRQSLGQGLEFLIYFQGNSAPDKSGLPSDRFSAERTGGSVSTLTIQRTQQEDSAVYLCASSKGGSGANVLTFGAGSRLTVL.

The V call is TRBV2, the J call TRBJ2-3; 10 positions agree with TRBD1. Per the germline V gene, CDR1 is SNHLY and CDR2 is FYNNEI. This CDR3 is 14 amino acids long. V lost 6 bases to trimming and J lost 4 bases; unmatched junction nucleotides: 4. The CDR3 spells CASRRDRGPDTQYF. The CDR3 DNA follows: TGTGCCAGCAGGAGGGACAGGGGCCCAGATACGCAGTATTTT. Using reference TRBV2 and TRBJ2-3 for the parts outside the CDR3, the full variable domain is EPEVTQTPSHQVTQMGQEVILRCVPISNHLYFYWYRQILGQKVEFLVSFYNNEISEKSEIFDDQFSVERPDGSNFTLKIRSTKLEDSAMYFCASRRDRGPDTQYFGPGTRLTVL.

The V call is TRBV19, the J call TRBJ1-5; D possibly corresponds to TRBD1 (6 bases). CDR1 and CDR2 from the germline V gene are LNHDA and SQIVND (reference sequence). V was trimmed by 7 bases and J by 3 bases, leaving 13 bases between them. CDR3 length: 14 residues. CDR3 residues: CASMQQGSNQPQHF. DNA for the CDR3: TGTGCCAGTATGCAACAGGGATCCAATCAGCCCCAGCATTTT.

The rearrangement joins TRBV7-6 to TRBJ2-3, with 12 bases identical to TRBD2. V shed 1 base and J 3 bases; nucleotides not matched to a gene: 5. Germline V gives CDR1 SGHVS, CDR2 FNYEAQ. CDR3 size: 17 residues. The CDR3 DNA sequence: TGTGCCAGCAGCTTAGAAATTCTAGCGGGGGGGACAGATACGCAGTATTTT. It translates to CASSLEILAGGTDTQYF.

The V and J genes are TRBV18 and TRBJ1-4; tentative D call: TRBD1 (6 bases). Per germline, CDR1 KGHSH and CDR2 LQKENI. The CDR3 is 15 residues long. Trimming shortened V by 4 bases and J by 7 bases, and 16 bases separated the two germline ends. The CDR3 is CASSLGQGGGEKLFF. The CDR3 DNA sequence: TGTGCCAGCTCACTCGGACAAGGGGGTGGTGAAAAACTGTTTTTT.

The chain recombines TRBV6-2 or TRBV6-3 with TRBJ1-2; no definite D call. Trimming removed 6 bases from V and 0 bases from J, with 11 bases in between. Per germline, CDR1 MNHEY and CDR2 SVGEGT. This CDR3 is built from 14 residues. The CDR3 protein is CASSQQAANYGYTF. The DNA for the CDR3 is TGTGCCAGCAGCCAGCAGGCGGCTAACTATGGCTACACCTTC.